The TCR beta chain described here comes from a study of cytomegalovirus exposure and HLA in healthy donors. Regarding the study as a whole: In vitro experiments confirmed that three CMV-associated chains were specific for CMV antigens. Whilst most TCR sequences proved rare, a subset of public TCRs occurred across many donors. The study listed roughly 150 cytomegalovirus-associated TCR beta chains.

Some clones are missing from TCRdb's copy, which holds only in-frame ones; the method was immunoSEQ multiplex PCR. The table shows about 130,000 clones, with roughly 89% occurring only once. This CDR3 spans 16 amino acids. J lost 4 bases, V lost 4 bases, and 9 bases had no gene match. Germline assignment: CDR1 SGHVS and CDR2 FNYEAQ. Concerning this clone itself: The target antigen is unknown.

The origin of this receptor is a woman between 18 and 29 years old in good health and CMV-seropositive. The specimen was PBMCs. This chain uses TRBV7-6 with TRBJ2-3; 9 nucleotides agree with TRBD1. CDR3 sequence: CASSSGQGMFADTQYF. CDR3 nucleotides: TGTGCCAGCAGCTCCGGACAGGGGATGTTTGCAGATACGCAGTATTTT.